A selection of T cell receptor beta chains follows, all from one sample in a study of shared clonotypes between healthy human individuals. Data came from immunoSEQ multiplex PCR; TCRdb stores just in-frame clones and leaves some out. The sample shows 400,000 to 500,000 clones, 70% to 85% of them seen only once. Specimen: PBMCs. These receptors came from a woman between 35 and 50 years old in good health. Some clones in this sample may be carry-over from other donors' samples. Each CDR3 is given with its conserved first and last residue. A D gene is named only where the DNA matches it firmly. Some rows have no size entry. The others give once, few or many, or a class for an expanded clone.

15,TRBJ1-5,TRBD1,NA,TRBV18,TGTGCCAGCTCACCACAGGGGGCGAAGGGTCAGCCCCAGCATTTT,CASSPQGAKGQPQHF
15,TRBJ2-1,TRBD2,once,TRBV2,TGTGCCAGCAGGGCGGGACTAGCGGATTACAATGAGCAGTTCTTC,CASRAGLADYNEQFF
19,TRBJ2-3,TRBD1,NA,TRBV19,TGTGCCAGTAGTCGTACCGGGACAGGAGTTAGTGCTAGCACAGATACGCAGTATTTT,CASSRTGTGVSASTDTQYF
14,TRBJ2-1,NA,few,TRBV5-6,TGTGCCAGCAGCTCGCAACGGACTGGCGATGAGCAGTTCTTC,CASSSQRTGDEQFF
12,TRBJ2-7,NA,NA,TRBV18,TGTGCCAGCTCACCATTGATTGGCGAGCAGTACTTC,CASSPLIGEQYF
14,TRBJ2-7,TRBD2,NA,TRBV27,TGTGCCAGCAGTTTAGCGCGGGAGTACTACGAGCAGTACTTC,CASSLAREYYEQYF
11,TRBJ2-7,NA,NA,TRBV28,TGTGCCAGCCTACAGGGTCCCGAGCAGTACTTC,CASLQGPEQYF
13,TRBJ2-5,NA,NA,TRBV28,TGTGCCAGCAGTTTCCCGGAGGGTGAGACCCAGTACTTC,CASSFPEGETQYF
13,TRBJ1-1,NA,few,TRBV30,TGTGCCTGCACTGACAGACAGAACACTGAAGCTTTCTTT,CACTDRQNTEAFF
16,TRBJ2-5,NA,NA,TRBV7-9,TGTGCCAGCAGCTTAGCTAACCGGGACCCCCAAGAGACCCAGTACTTC,CASSLANRDPQETQYF
13,TRBJ2-7,TRBD1,once,TRBV2,TGTGCCAGCAGTGAGTTACAGGGGGCCAAGCAGTACTTC,CASSELQGAKQYF
14,TRBJ2-7,NA,NA,TRBV30,TGTGCCGCTCAGGTCAGGAGGAGCTTCTACGAGCAGTACTTC,CAAQVRRSFYEQYF
14,TRBJ1-1,NA,NA,TRBV7-3,TGTGCCAGCAGCAGAGACGTCTCAGACACTGAAGCTTTCTTT,CASSRDVSDTEAFF
17,TRBJ2-2,TRBD2,NA,TRBV7-3,TGTGCCAGCAGCTTAACCGGCGGGAGGATGAACACCGGGGAGCTGTTTTTT,CASSLTGGRMNTGELFF
19,TRBJ1-5,NA,NA,TRBV19,TGTGCCAGTACCCTCTCCTTGGTAGGGAGGCGGGCGAGAACTCAGCCCCAGCATTTT,CASTLSLVGRRARTQPQHF
11,TRBJ1-2,NA,few,TRBV30,TGTGCCTGGAGTGTTAGTCATGGCTACACCTTC,CAWSVSHGYTF
16,TRBJ2-5,TRBD1,NA,TRBV7-8,TGTGAACCCTCTCAGCTTCCCAGGACAGGCCCTAAGACCCAGTACTTC,CEPSQLPRTGPKTQYF
16,TRBJ2-3,TRBD2,few,TRBV11-2,TGTGCCAGCAGCTACGGACTAGCGGGTGTAGTTAATACGCAGTATTTT,CASSYGLAGVVNTQYF
15,TRBJ1-3,TRBD1,NA,TRBV5-4,TGTGCCAGCAGCTCGACAGGGTACTCTGGAAACACCATATATTTT,CASSSTGYSGNTIYF
15,TRBJ2-5,NA,NA,TRBV19,TGTGCCAGTAGTACGCCCCGAAAAGGGATTGAGACCCAGTACTTC,CASSTPRKGIETQYF
14,TRBJ2-1,TRBD1,few,TRBV30,TGTGCCTGGAGTTGGGACAGGGAATACAATGAGCAGTTCTTC,CAWSWDREYNEQFF
17,TRBJ1-5,TRBD1,NA,TRBV28,TGTGCCAGCAGTTTCCCCCAAATCGACAGGGGGGATCAGCCCCAGCATTTT,CASSFPQIDRGDQPQHF
18,TRBJ1-4,NA,NA,TRBV7-9,TGTGCCAGCAGCCAAAGTAAGGCGGCTTCATCAACTAATGAAAAACTGTTTTTT,CASSQSKAASSTNEKLFF
16,TRBJ2-3,TRBD2,few,TRBV5-1,TGCGCCAGCAGTCAAGCCGGGACTAGGGTGTCAGATACGCAGTATTTT,CASSQAGTRVSDTQYF
16,TRBJ2-5,NA,few,TRBV7-6,TGTGCCAGCAGCTTGAGAGGCGGGGGCGAAGGAGAGACCCAGTACTTC,CASSLRGGGEGETQYF
14,TRBJ1-4,NA,few,TRBV4-2,TGTGCCAGCAGCCGGGGGGACGTAGATGAAAAACTGTTTTTT,CASSRGDVDEKLFF
14,TRBJ2-1,NA,NA,TRBV19,TGTGCCAGTAGCCGTCGAGCCACATACAATGAGCAGTTCTTC,CASSRRATYNEQFF
14,TRBJ1-5,NA,NA,TRBV7-2,TGTGCCAGCAGCCCACAGGGAAACAATCAGCCCCAGCATTTT,CASSPQGNNQPQHF
14,TRBJ1-2,TRBD1,NA,TRBV28,TGTGCCAGCAGTTCTCAGCAGGGGGCGCGGGGCTACACCTTC,CASSSQQGARGYTF
13,TRBJ1-2,TRBD1,few,TRBV2,TGTGCCAGCAGTTGGACAGGGACGGGTGGCTACACCTTC,CASSWTGTGGYTF